This T cell receptor (beta chain) comes out of a study of neurological immune-mediated disorders. The CDR3 consists of 12 residues. Trimming shortened V by 5 bases and J by 3 bases, and 7 bases separated the two germline ends. Germline assignment: CDR1 MNHEY and CDR2 SVGEGT. Many counts were recorded for this clonotype. By 5'RACE with 10-nucleotide random UMIs, the cDNA was made. Per sequencing run, 15-18 subjects together gave over 180 million TCR-beta sequences. Using its own MiXCR run on the 5' RACE reads, TCRdb lists one record per CDR3 protein. The sample lists roughly 52,000 distinct CDR3 sequences; 3.8% were seen once.

The sample comprised PBMCs. This sequence was found in a man in his 60s with multiple sclerosis. V and J are TRBV6-2 or TRBV6-3 and TRBJ1-1; D remains ambiguous. The CDR3 loop reads CASSPPYTEAFF. The CDR3, as DNA: TGTGCCAGCAGTCCTCCGTACACTGAAGCTTTCTTT.